This TCR beta chain originates from a study of response to subunit inactivated influenza vaccine. TCRdb processed the RT-PCR reads anew with MiXCR; each CDR3 protein has one entry. Seen here are some 160,000 distinct CDR3 sequences, under 13% observed once, and the top ten hold 9.5% to 15%. As to this clonotype: Its antigen is unknown.

The CDR3 extends over 13 amino acids. Looked up from germline, CDR1 is ENHRY and CDR2 is SYGVKD. V was cut by 6 bases and J by 2 bases, with 11 bases left in between. Whole-study results and caveats: Few additional T cells are recruited per seasonal influenza vaccination, authors suggested.

This TCR came from a man aged 45-60 years who received an inactivated influenza vaccine. The rearrangement links TRBV10-3 to TRBJ2-7; D gene ambiguous. Material: non-naive T cells sorted from PBMCs, obtained about 6 weeks after vaccination. This chain's CDR3 is CAIRQAAPYEQYF. The CDR3 nucleotides read TGTGCCATCAGGCAGGCGGCCCCCTACGAGCAGTACTTC.